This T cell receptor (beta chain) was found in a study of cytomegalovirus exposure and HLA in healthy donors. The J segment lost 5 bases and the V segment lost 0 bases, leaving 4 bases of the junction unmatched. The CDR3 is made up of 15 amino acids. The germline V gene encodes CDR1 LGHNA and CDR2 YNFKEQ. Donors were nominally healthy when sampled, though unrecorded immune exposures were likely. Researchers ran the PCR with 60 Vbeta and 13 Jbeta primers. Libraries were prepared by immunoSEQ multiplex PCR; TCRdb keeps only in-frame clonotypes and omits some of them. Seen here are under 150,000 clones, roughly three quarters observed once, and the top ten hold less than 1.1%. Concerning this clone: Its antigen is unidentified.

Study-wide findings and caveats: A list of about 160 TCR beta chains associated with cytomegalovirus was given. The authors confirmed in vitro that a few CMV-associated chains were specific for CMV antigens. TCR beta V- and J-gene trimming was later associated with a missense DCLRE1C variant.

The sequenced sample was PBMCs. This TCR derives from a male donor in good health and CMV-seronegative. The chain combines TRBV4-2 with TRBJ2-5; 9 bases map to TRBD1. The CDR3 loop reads CASSQEGQGGETQYF. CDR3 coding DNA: TGTGCCAGCAGCCAAGAGGGACAGGGAGGGGAGACCCAGTACTTC.